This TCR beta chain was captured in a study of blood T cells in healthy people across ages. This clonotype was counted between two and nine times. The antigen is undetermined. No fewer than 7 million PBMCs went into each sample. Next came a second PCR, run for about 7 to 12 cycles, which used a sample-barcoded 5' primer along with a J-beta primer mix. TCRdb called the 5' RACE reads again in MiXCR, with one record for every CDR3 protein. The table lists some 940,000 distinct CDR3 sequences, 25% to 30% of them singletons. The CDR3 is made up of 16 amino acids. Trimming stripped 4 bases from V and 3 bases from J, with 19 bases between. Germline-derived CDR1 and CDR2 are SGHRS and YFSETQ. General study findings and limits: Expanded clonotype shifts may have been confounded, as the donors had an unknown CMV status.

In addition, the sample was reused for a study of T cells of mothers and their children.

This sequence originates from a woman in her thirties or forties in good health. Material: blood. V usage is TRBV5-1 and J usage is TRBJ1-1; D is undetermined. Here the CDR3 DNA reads TGCGCCAGCAGCCAACTCCCCGGGGTCGGGGACACTGAAGCTTTCTTT. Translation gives CASSQLPGVGDTEAFF. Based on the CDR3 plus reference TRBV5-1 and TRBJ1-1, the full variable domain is KAGVTQTPRYLIKTRGQQVTLSCSPISGHRSVSWYQQTPGQGLQFLFEYFSETQRNKGNFPGRFSGRQFSNSRSEMNVSTLELGDSALYLCASSQLPGVGDTEAFFGQGTRLTVV.